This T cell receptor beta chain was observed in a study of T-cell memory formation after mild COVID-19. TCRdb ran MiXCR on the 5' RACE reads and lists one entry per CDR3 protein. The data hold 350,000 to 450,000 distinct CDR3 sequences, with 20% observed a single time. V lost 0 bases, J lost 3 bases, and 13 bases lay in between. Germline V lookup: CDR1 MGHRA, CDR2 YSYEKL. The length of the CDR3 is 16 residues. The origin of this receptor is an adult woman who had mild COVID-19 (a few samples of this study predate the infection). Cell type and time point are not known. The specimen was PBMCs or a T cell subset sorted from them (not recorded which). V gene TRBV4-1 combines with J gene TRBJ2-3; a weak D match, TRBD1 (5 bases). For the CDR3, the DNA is TGCGCCAGCAGCCAAGAGATAGGGGCAGGAACAGATACGCAGTATTTT. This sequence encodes CASSQEIGAGTDTQYF.